Listed below are T cell receptor beta chains from one sample, sequenced in a study of T cells in Graves' hyperthyroidism and ophthalmopathy. TCRdb fed the multiplex PCR reads into MiXCR, producing one record per CDR3 protein. There are 250,000 to 350,000 distinct CDR3 sequences in the sample; roughly 22% occur only once, and around two thirds lies in the top ten. Sequencing was carried out using blood. Receptors originate from a man aged 25 to 45 with Graves' ophthalmopathy. CDR3s include the opening cysteine and the closing phenylalanine or tryptophan.

v_gene	j_gene	len	CDR3aa
TRBV25-1	TRBJ1-4	13	CASSEGGKEKLFF
TRBV7-8	TRBJ2-2	16	CASSPTAGTSTGELFF
TRBV3-1	TRBJ1-1	12	CASRGQGAYAFF
TRBV6-5	TRBJ1-1	14	CASSYPGANTEAFF
TRBV6-1	TRBJ2-2	14	CASRTGAGTGELFF
TRBV7-2	TRBJ1-2	13	CASSPYLTYGYTF
TRBV20-1	TRBJ1-2	13	CSARTGTGSGYTF
TRBV12-3/TRBV12-4	TRBJ1-1	18	CASSLRRDRGFANTEALF
TRBV19	TRBJ2-1	15	CASSFTSGAASEQFF
TRBV27	TRBJ1-1	13	CASTRKLNTEAFF
TRBV7-2	TRBJ2-3	18	CASSLAAPGPSRTDTQYF
TRBV27	TRBJ2-4	13	CASRSLAKNIQYF
TRBV11-2	TRBJ2-2	17	CASSPRTVAGDAGELFF
TRBV12-3/TRBV12-4	TRBJ1-3	13	CASSRNSGNTIYF
TRBV28	TRBJ2-1	20	CASSPAGTSGRGSSYNEQFF
TRBV12-3/TRBV12-4	TRBJ2-3	15	CASSLVAGGTDTQYF
TRBV19	TRBJ1-5	15	CASSMDLTSNQPQHF
TRBV5-1	TRBJ1-2	11	CASQGARGYTF
TRBV12-5	TRBJ1-1	14	CASGSGRGNTEAFF
TRBV7-9	TRBJ2-1	13	CASSLRGYNEQFF
TRBV12-3/TRBV12-4	TRBJ1-2	13	CASSDDSHYGYTF
TRBV20-1	TRBJ2-1	16	CSAGVSLAVSYNEQFF
TRBV20-1	TRBJ2-7	15	CSARPPGPTSYEQYF
TRBV5-1	TRBJ1-1	16	CASSLSHGGFNTEAFF
TRBV2	TRBJ2-7	14	CASRLRDLGYEQYF
TRBV5-1	TRBJ1-3	16	CASSLTGGRSGNTIYF
TRBV28	TRBJ1-1	15	CASRPGTGGSTEAFF
TRBV30	TRBJ2-1	11	CAWSSGAEQFF
TRBV28	TRBJ1-3	14	CASRMQISGNTIYF
TRBV3-1	TRBJ1-4	13	CASSREGGEKLFF
TRBV6-5	TRBJ2-7	14	CASSYSREIYEQYF
TRBV29-1	TRBJ2-2	12	CSVEGRYGELFF
TRBV7-9	TRBJ2-7	14	CASSFGQGFVEQYF
TRBV6-5	TRBJ1-5	16	CASSYSRTGYNQPQHF
TRBV5-1	TRBJ2-2	14	CATWSGGDTGELFF
TRBV11-3	TRBJ2-3	19	CASSSIDPGLAAVTDTQYF
TRBV6-5	TRBJ1-4	16	CASRSGGVGGGEKLFF
TRBV30	TRBJ2-1	10	CAWSSNEQFF
TRBV12-3/TRBV12-4	TRBJ2-7	14	CASRLGGQSYEQYF
TRBV3-1	TRBJ2-5	12	CASSQAPETQYF
TRBV24-1	TRBJ1-5	14	CATSDFDSNQPQHF
TRBV28	TRBJ2-2	16	CASSLESDSFTGELFF
TRBV15	-	13	CATSRREHGGAFF
TRBV18	TRBJ2-7	13	CASSPTSSYEQYF
TRBV6-1	TRBJ2-3	16	CASRGHYRPDTDTQYF
TRBV7-9	TRBJ1-3	15	CASSFAWVDGNTIYF
TRBV5-1	TRBJ2-1	18	CASSLGQGTSGRYNEQFF
TRBV5-4	TRBJ1-1	14	CASSPPGQATEAFF
TRBV29-1	TRBJ1-1	14	CSVEPDRLNTEAFF
TRBV19	TRBJ1-5	15	CASSKTGDRNQPQHF
TRBV28	TRBJ2-7	15	CASTPAAGGVREQYF
TRBV19	TRBJ2-2	20	CASSRASWIPNQKNTGELFF
TRBV27	TRBJ2-1	15	CASSLSVSGLNEQFF
TRBV11-3	TRBJ2-5	16	CASSLGGTTYKETQYF
TRBV11-2	TRBJ2-1	14	CASGVGASFDEQFF